The TCR beta chain under discussion was sequenced for a study of T cells after yellow fever vaccination. Study results and limitations: There was a small share of clonotypes that showed up in both the CD4 and CD8 compartments. High-abundance clonotypes from the bulk population could contaminate FACS-sorted repertoires. Most primary-vaccination clones recurred post-booster (roughly 96% CD4, roughly 90% CD8).

This clonotype came up many times. Antigen: not known. TCRdb reprocessed the 5' RACE reads via MiXCR and lists one record per CDR3 protein. Among some 240,000 distinct CDR3 sequences listed, more than 3% were seen once. Specimen: CD4+ T cells sorted from PBMCs, collected 10 days after the yellow fever booster vaccination. This TCR was recovered from a man between 18 and 29 years old who received the YFV17D yellow fever vaccine.

The CDR3 here is CASSQAQKDTQYF. DNA of the CDR3: TGTGCCAGCTCACAGGCTCAGAAAGATACGCAGTATTTT. This chain connects TRBV28 to TRBJ2-3, with a possible D match to TRBD1 (5 bases). From germline, CDR1 is MDHEN and CDR2 SYDVKM. Between the trimmed V and J ends, which lost 8 bases and 5 bases, there was a span of 14 bases. CDR3 length: 13 residues.